This note documents a single TCR beta chain sequence. This clone's antigen is unknown. Per-base quality was not reported, and no clone a single base away is much larger than it. This entry comes from a study of regulatory T cells in long-lasting Graves disease (dated by TCRdb to about 2021). In terms of the full investigation: Antithyroid drugs had been taken for less than 3 months by newly diagnosed Graves' disease patients. The study was conducted in China and was registered as a clinical trial. Persistent Graves' disease patients were compared with newly diagnosed Graves' disease patients by peripheral blood TCR sequencing and RNA sequencing. A total of 35 or so samples were covered by TCR sequencing, comprising approximately 13 persistent and some 20 newly diagnosed Graves' disease patients.

Here is what the overall study found, with its caveats: The authors acknowledged the small sample size as a limitation that may reduce accuracy. Persistent patients shared more public clonotypes among themselves (more than 2,500) than newly diagnosed patients did (approximately 900). Sequencing and analysis were limited to the TCR beta chain. Preferential use of TRBV28, TRBJ1-2 and TRBJ2-5 was observed in persistent disease, whereas TRBV20-1 and TRBJ2-1 were favored in newly diagnosed disease. Persistent Graves' disease patients showed lower TCR Shannon entropy and fewer highly expanded clones than newly diagnosed patients, suggesting clonal expansion. The study examined only peripheral blood because the primary lesion, thyroid tissue, could not be accessed.

The library was obtained by multiplex PCR. Instrument used: Illumina HiSeq 4000. To build TCR beta libraries, CDR3 regions were amplified by Arm-PCR using iRepertoire HTBI primers. PCR products were gel purified before sequencing. The study's own analysis went as follows. A total of fewer than 70 TRBV and 14 TRBJ segments were identified across samples and were used for gene usage analysis of CDR3 amino acid clonotypes. COPE and FqMerger were used to merge filtered high-quality paired reads into contigs. BLAST was used to align contigs to the IMGT TRBV, TRBD and TRBJ reference genes, and CDR3 was defined following IMGT. Any clonotype with a frequency above 0.1% was counted as a highly expanded clone. Repertoire diversity was measured by Shannon entropy, and V-J evenness by the Gini coefficient. A clonotype found in more than one individual was treated as public. TCRdb took the public reads, trimmed them with fastp at Q25, ran MiXCR for clone calling and kept in-frame beta chains. Rows matching on CDR3 protein sequence are summarized as one entry with the most common DNA and genes. Here the V and J calls rest on TCRdb's processing, not on the authors' analysis. This sample lists 410,000 or so distinct CDR3 sequences; 14% to 15% were detected once. The biggest ten clones account for around 17% of the sample.

The CDR3 contains 21 residues, cysteine and phenylalanine counted. The entry retains the CDR3 DNA only, 63 bases that are in frame from base 1. As encoded in the germline V gene (reference sequence), CDR1 is LNHNV while CDR2 is YYDKDF. For this chain, trimming is 5 bases at the V end and 1 base at the J end, and the number of junction bases without a gene match is 18. Reading the label with the study, this specimen's time point is: newly diagnosed GD, antithyroid drugs for less than 3 months. For both TCR sequencing and RNA sequencing, RNA was extracted from PBMCs in TRIzol. The diagnosis of Graves' disease followed American Thyroid Association guidelines. The patients came from an endocrinology department in Xi'an, China. Each patient gave approximately 9.7 milliliters of peripheral blood, collected in an EDTA anticoagulant tube. Ficoll Paque Plus density gradient separation was used to isolate PBMCs, and no further T cell sorting was performed. An Agilent 2100 Bioanalyzer and agarose gel were used to assess RNA quality, and a NanoDrop 2000 was used to measure RNA concentration.

In addition, the sample was reused for a study of T cells in Graves' hyperthyroidism and ophthalmopathy. Reported in the second study: Stable Graves' hyperthyroidism was defined as no progression to ophthalmopathy during 18 months of follow-up. The hyperthyroidism patients were between 18 and 65 years old and newly diagnosed, with a disease duration of less than 2 months. Any patient with an uncontrolled infection, another autoimmune disease, pregnancy or lactation was excluded. Diagnoses were established on the basis of clinical symptoms, serum thyroxine and TRAb, thyroid ultrasound, and orbital computed tomography. The first round of RT-PCR for the TCR CDR3 was performed with the HTBI primer set and the Qiagen OneStep RT-PCR kit. Blood samples also contained most of the expanded thyroid clonotypes (frequency above 0.001), which suggests that blood repertoires may reflect thyroid immune responses. A 13 V-J signature model separated ophthalmopathy from stable hyperthyroidism, with nearly 90% sensitivity and about 81% specificity in cross-validation and 80%/75% in testing. In validation, the model predicted progression to ophthalmopathy a median of about 6.5 months before onset, with roughly 71% sensitivity and 72.22% specificity. To identify TCR V-J signatures that set the groups apart, the researchers used a discovery cohort of 100 or so patients, made up of fewer than 50 with Graves' ophthalmopathy and 55 to 65 with stable Graves' hyperthyroidism. An independent validation cohort of 18 to 20 hyperthyroidism patients and about 16 patients who later progressed to ophthalmopathy tested prospective prediction of ophthalmopathy. The approximately 98 discovery patients were randomly divided into training and test sets at a 7:3 ratio. In several Graves' hyperthyroidism patients, the study also compared T-cell repertoires from thyroid tissue with T-cell repertoires from blood. Following sampling, methimazole starting at 30 mg daily was given to hyperthyroidism patients, and high-dose intravenous methylprednisolone was given to ophthalmopathy patients. Libraries were constructed in a second round of multiplex PCR, after which size selection and purification were performed. Libraries were sequenced paired-end with 100 bp reads on an Illumina HiSeq2000. SOAPnuke was used to process the raw data, with reads discarded if the reads contained adapters or uncalled bases, had a mean Phred below 15, or lacked an exact constant-primer or identifier match. High-quality paired reads were merged with COPE v1.2.5, and unique nucleotide sequences were defined as clonotypes. MiTCR v1.1 was used to align clonotypes to the IMGT TRBV, TRBD and TRBJ reference segments. Analysis was restricted to V-J combinations with a frequency above 0.0001, which covered roughly 99% of repertoires. The TCS score was defined as the ratio of F50 (clonal expansion) to E x V (chaos), calculated using BLOSUM62-based TCRdist between CDR3 peptides within each V-J. Welch's t-statistics and random forest reduced 500 to 550 V-J features to 13, which were used in a naive Bayes classifier (R e1071). No statistical method was used to set the sample size in advance, and investigators knew the group allocation. According to the paper, TCR Vbeta CDR3 sequencing was carried out on 135 peripheral blood samples, which came from more than 40 ophthalmopathy, under 80 hyperthyroidism and approximately 17 progressor patients.

The V and J segments used are TRBV15 and TRBJ2-4, and 12 junctional nucleotides match TRBD2. This TCR was sampled from a woman aged 30 to 39 with Graves disease. Donor details come from another sample of the same person, matched by shared clones. The material sequenced was peripheral blood mononuclear cells (PBMCs), taken at new diagnosis, from a patient treated with antithyroid drugs. The CDR3 loop reads CATSRRLTGTSGPGAKNIQYF. The DNA reads as follows: TGTGCCACCAGCCGTCGCCTAACCGGGACTAGCGGGCCTGGGGCCAAAAACATTCAGTACTTC.